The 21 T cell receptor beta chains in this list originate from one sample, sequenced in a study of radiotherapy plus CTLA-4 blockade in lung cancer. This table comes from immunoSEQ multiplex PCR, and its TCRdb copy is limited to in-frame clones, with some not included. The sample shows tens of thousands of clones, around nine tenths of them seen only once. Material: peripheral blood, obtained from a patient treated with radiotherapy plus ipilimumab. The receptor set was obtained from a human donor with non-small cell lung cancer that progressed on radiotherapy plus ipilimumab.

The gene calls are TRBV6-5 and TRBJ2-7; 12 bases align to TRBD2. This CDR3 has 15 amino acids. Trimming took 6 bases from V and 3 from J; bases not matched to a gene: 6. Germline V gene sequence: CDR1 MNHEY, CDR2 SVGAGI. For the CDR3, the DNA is TGTGCCAGCAGAGCGACTAGCGGGAGATTCTACGAGCAGTACTTC. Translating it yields CASRATSGRFYEQYF.

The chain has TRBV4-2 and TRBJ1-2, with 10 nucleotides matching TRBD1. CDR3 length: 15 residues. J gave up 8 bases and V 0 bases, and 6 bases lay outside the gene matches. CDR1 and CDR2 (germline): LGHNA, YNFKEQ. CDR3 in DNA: TGTGCCAGCAGCCAAGATGGGACAGGGGCCTCGGGCTACACCTTC. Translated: CASSQDGTGASGYTF.

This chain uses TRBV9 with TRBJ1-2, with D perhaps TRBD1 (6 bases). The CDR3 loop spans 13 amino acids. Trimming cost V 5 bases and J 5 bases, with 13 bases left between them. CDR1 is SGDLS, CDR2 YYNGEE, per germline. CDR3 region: CASRTDSSYGYTF. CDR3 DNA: TGTGCCAGCAGGACGGACAGTTCTTATGGCTACACCTTC.

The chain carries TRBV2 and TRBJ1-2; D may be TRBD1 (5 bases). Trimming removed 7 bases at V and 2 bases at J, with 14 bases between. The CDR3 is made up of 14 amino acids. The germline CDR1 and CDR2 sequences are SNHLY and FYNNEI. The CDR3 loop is CASTAQGLNYGYTF. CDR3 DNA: TGTGCCAGCACTGCGCAGGGATTAAACTATGGCTACACCTTC.

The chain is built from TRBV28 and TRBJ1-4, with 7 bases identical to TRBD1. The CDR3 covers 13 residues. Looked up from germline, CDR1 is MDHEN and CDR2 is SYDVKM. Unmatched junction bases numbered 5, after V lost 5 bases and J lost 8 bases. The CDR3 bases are TGTGCCAGCAGTCTACAGGGGAGGGAAAAACTGTTTTTT. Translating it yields CASSLQGREKLFF. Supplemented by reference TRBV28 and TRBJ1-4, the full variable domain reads DVKVTQSSRYLVKRTGEKVFLECVQDMDHENMFWYRQDPGLGLRLIYFSYDVKMKEKGDIPEGYSVSREKKERFSLILESASTNQTSMYLCASSLQGREKLFFGSGTQLSVL.

The CDR3 region has the DNA TGTGCCAGCAGTGATCCGGGACAGGATAATGAAAAACTGTTTTTT. Protein product: CASSDPGQDNEKLFF. The V call is TRBV25-1, the J call TRBJ1-4; 8 nucleotides line up with TRBD1. This CDR3 has 15 residues. V dropped 3 bases and J dropped 4; count of bases not matched to a gene: 4. Germline values: CDR1 MGHDK, CDR2 SYGVNS.

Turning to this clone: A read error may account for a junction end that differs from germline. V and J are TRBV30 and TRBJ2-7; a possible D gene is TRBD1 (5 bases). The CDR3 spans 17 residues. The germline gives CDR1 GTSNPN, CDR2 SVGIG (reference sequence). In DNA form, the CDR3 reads TGTGCCTGGAGTGGCCGTGATACAGGCCTCCTTTCCTACGGGCAGTACTTC. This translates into CAWSGRDTGLLSYGQYF. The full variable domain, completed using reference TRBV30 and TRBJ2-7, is SQTIHQWPATLVQPVGSPLSLECTVEGTSNPNLYWYRQAAGRGLQLLFYSVGIGQISSEVPQNLSASRPQDRQFILSSKKLLLSDSGFYLCAWSGRDTGLLSYGQYFGPGTRLTVT.

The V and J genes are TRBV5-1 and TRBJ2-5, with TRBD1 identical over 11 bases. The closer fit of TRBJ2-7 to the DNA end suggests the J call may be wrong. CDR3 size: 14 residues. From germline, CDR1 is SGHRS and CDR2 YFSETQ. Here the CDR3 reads CASSQGTGGYEQYF. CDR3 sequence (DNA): TGCGCCAGCAGCCAAGGGACAGGGGGTTACGAGCAGTACTTC.

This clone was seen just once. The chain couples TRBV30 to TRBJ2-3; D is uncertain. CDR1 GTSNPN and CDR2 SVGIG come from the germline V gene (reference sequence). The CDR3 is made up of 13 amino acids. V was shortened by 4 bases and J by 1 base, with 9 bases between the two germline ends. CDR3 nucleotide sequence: TGTGCCTGGACGCTAGTCGGCACAGATACGCAGTATTTT. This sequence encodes CAWTLVGTDTQYF.

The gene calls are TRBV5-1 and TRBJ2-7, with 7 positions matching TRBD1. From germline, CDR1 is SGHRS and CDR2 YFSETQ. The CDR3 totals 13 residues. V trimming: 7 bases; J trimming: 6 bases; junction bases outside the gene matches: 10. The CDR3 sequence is CASRTDRMGEQYF. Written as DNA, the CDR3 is TGCGCCAGCCGAACGGACAGGATGGGCGAGCAGTACTTC.

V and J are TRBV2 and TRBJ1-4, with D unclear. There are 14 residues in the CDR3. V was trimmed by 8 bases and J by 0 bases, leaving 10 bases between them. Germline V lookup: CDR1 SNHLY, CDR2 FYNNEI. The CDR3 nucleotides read TGTGCCAGCGAGACGGGTACAACTAATGAAAAACTGTTTTTT. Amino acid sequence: CASETGTTNEKLFF. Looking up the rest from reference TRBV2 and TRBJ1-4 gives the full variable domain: EPEVTQTPSHQVTQMGQEVILRCVPISNHLYFYWYRQILGQKVEFLVSFYNNEISEKSEIFDDQFSVERPDGSNFTLKIRSTKLEDSAMYFCASETGTTNEKLFFGSGTQLSVL.

The CDR3 bases are TGTGCCAGCAGCTTCGACATTCTGGACGCCTTTTACTTC. Its protein is CASSFDILDAFYF. V and J are TRBV7-2 and TRBJ2-7; no firm D call. This CDR3 spans 13 amino acids. Germline lookup yields CDR1 SGHTA and CDR2 FQGNSA. V was shortened by 3 bases and J by 13 bases, with 19 bases between the two germline ends.

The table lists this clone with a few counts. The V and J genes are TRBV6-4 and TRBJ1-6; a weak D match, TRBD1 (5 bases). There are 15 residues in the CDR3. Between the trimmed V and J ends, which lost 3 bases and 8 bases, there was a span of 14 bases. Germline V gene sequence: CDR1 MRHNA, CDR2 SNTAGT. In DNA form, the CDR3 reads TGTGCCAGCAGTGAAGGGGACGGCCTTCATTCACCCCTCCACTTT. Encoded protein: CASSEGDGLHSPLHF.

The CDR3 coding sequence is TGTGCCATCAGTGAGAGGGGGAGCACTGAAGCTTTCTTT. Its translation: CAISERGSTEAFF. The rearrangement links TRBV10-3 to TRBJ1-1; the D gene is possibly TRBD1 (6 bases). Trimming left V 2 bases short and J 4 bases short, with 8 bases between. CDR3 length: 13 amino acids. Germline loops: CDR1 ENHRY, CDR2 SYGVKD.

The CDR3 here is CAWSVTTTRGTQYF. The CDR3 nucleotides read TGTGCCTGGAGTGTCACCACGACGCGGGGTACGCAGTATTTT. The genes are TRBV30 and TRBJ2-3; perhaps TRBD2 as D (6 bases). Trimming took 0 bases from V and 8 from J, leaving 15 bases between them. Germline CDR1 reads GTSNPN; CDR2 reads SVGIG (reference sequence). The CDR3 consists of 14 residues. Drawing the rest from reference TRBV30 and TRBJ2-3, the complete variable domain is SQTIHQWPATLVQPVGSPLSLECTVEGTSNPNLYWYRQAAGRGLQLLFYSVGIGQISSEVPQNLSASRPQDRQFILSSKKLLLSDSGFYLCAWSVTTTRGTQYFGPGTRLTVL.

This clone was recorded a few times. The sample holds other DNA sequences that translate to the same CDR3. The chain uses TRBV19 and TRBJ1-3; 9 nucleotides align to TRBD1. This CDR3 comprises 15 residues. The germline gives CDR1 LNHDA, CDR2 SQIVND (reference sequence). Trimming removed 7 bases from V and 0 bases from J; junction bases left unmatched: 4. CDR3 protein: CASTRDRDSGNTIYF. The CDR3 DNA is TGTGCCAGTACCCGGGACAGGGACTCTGGAAACACCATATATTTT.

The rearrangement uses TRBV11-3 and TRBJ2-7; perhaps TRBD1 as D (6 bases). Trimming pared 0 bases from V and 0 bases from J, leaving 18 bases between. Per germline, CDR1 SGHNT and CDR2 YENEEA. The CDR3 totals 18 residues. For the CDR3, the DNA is TGTGCCAGCAGCTTAGATAGATTCGGAACAGGGAGCTCCTACGAGCAGTACTTC. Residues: CASSLDRFGTGSSYEQYF.

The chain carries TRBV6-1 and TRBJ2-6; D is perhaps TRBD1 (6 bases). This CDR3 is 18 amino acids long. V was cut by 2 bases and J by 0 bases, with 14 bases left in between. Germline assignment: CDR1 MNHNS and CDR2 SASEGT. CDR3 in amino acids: CASSERYQGFSGANVLTF. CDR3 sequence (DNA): TGTGCCAGCAGTGAAAGGTATCAGGGGTTCTCTGGGGCCAACGTCCTGACTTTC.

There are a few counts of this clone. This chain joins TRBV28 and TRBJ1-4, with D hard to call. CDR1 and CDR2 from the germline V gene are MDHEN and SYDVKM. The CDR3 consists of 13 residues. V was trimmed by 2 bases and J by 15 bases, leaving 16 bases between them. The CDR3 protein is CASSLNGPPKMFF. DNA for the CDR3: TGTGCCAGCAGTTTAAATGGGCCTCCGAAAATGTTTTTT.

The CDR3 sequence is CASSLLYEQYF. In DNA form, the CDR3 reads TGTGCCAGCAGCCTACTGTACGAGCAGTACTTC. The rearrangement links TRBV11-2 to TRBJ2-7, with unresolved D. The ends were cut back, 5 bases at V and 4 bases at J, with 6 bases in the middle. Germline lookup yields CDR1 SGHAT and CDR2 FQNNGV. This CDR3 has 11 residues.

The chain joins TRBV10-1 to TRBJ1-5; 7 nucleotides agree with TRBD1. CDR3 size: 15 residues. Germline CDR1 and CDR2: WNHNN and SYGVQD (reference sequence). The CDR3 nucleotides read TGCGCAGGGGATCCGAGGGGGCGAATCAGTCAGCCCCAGCATTTT. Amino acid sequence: CAGDPRGRISQPQHF.